The 30 T cell receptor beta chains below come from one sample, sequenced in a study of CXCR3-negative and CXCR3-positive naive CD8 T cells. UMI-tagged TRB cDNA libraries were built via 5' RACE. From the 5' RACE reads, TCRdb lists one entry per CDR3 protein and no DNA. The sample's table shows 130,000 or so distinct CDR3 sequences. Sequenced input: naive CXCR3- CD8+ T cells from blood. Subset described: CD45RO-CCR7+CD27+CD95- naive CD8+ T cells lacking CXCR3 (TNR3-). The receptors were sampled from a human donor in good health. Some clones in this sample may be carry-over from other donors' samples.

This sequence joins TRBV6-5 and TRBJ2-5; TCRdb indicates TRBD2, and absent DNA this call remains unverified. The length of the CDR3 is 15 residues. Germline values: CDR1 MNHEY, CDR2 SVGAGI. CDR3 sequence reads: CASSYNSGGQETQYF.

The gene calls are TRBV29-1 and TRBJ2-1; TCRdb proposes TRBD2, but this gene call is untestable without DNA. The germline V gene encodes CDR1 SQVTM and CDR2 ANQGSEA. The CDR3 runs 12 residues. CDR3 sequence: CSVGLAGDEQFF.

The CDR3 region is CSAPTSGGSYNEQFF. V gene TRBV20-1 combines with J gene TRBJ2-1; TCRdb's assignment of TRBD2 cannot be checked, as there is no DNA. The CDR3 spans 15 residues. Germline V lookup: CDR1 DFQATT, CDR2 SNEGSKA (reference sequence).

By frequency, this clonotype is medium-sized (0.01 to 0.1%). The J gene is TRBJ2-7, the V gene TRBV7-7; TCRdb returns TRBD1, unconfirmable since there is no DNA. This CDR3 has 14 amino acids. Germline V lookup: CDR1 SSHAT, CDR2 FNYEAQ (reference sequence). CDR3 region: CASSLGTGSYEQYF.

The chain uses TRBV20-1 and TRBJ2-1; TCRdb returns TRBD2, unconfirmable since there is no DNA. This CDR3 contains 14 residues. The germline CDR1 and CDR2 sequences are DFQATT and SNEGSKA (reference sequence). The CDR3 loop reads CSAVSGRNYSEQFF.

J is TRBJ2-7 and V is TRBV20-1; the TRBD1 assignment by TCRdb is unverifiable without DNA. Germline CDR1 and CDR2: DFQATT and SNEGSKA (reference sequence). This CDR3 is built from 14 residues. CDR3: CSAPPRRSSYEQYF.

The genes are TRBV29-1 and TRBJ2-6. The CDR3 is made up of 14 amino acids. Germline lookup yields CDR1 SQVTM and CDR2 ANQGSEA. CDR3 loop: CSVIIGSGANVLTF.

V is TRBV7-2 and J is TRBJ2-7; as DNA is missing, the TRBD1 call by TCRdb cannot be tested. CDR3 length equals 17 residues. CDR1 is SGHTA, CDR2 FQGNSA, per germline. CDR3 loop: CASSLAGVRGWSDEQYF.

This chain uses TRBV12-3 or TRBV12-4 with TRBJ1-1; TCRdb names TRBD1, which stays unverified in the absence of DNA. The CDR3 totals 16 residues. CDR3 in amino acids: CASSQFSGTEIPGAFF.

This sequence joins TRBV9 and TRBJ2-1; checking the TCRdb D call of TRBD2 is not possible without DNA. CDR3 size: 14 residues. Looked up from germline, CDR1 is SGDLS and CDR2 is YYNGEE. CDR3 loop: CASSVGGLDNEQFF.

The rearrangement uses TRBV7-6 and TRBJ1-2; TCRdb's D call, TRBD1, is unchecked because there is no DNA. From germline, CDR1 is SGHVS and CDR2 FNYEAQ. The CDR3 totals 15 residues. The CDR3 loop reads CASSLSSTGNYGYTF.

The chain joins TRBV12-3 or TRBV12-4 to TRBJ2-5; with no DNA, the TCRdb D assignment of TRBD2 cannot be verified. The CDR3 totals 16 residues. CDR3 residues: CASSLGGPSWQETQYF.

The gene calls are TRBV11-2 and TRBJ2-1; TCRdb picks TRBD1, but there is no DNA to check that call. The germline CDR1 and CDR2 sequences are SGHAT and FQNNGV. The CDR3 totals 17 residues. The CDR3 loop is CASSLDRGRGGYNEQFF. The full variable domain, in which reference TRBV11-2 and TRBJ2-1 provide the parts outside the CDR3, is EAGVAQSPRYKIIEKRQSVAFWCNPISGHATLYWYQQILGQGPKLLIQFQNNGVVDDSQLPKDRFSAERLKGVDSTLKIQPAKLEDSAVYLCASSLDRGRGGYNEQFFGPGTRLTVL.

The J gene is TRBJ2-1, the V gene TRBV19. Germline V lookup: CDR1 LNHDA, CDR2 SQIVND (reference sequence). The CDR3 contains 14 residues. This CDR3 is CASRLDRLYNEQFF.

Here the CDR3 reads CSAWDSYEQYF. The chain carries TRBV29-1 and TRBJ2-7; absent DNA, TCRdb's TRBD1 call cannot be checked. CDR1 and CDR2 from the germline V gene are SQVTM and ANQGSEA. This CDR3 spans 11 amino acids.

CDR3 in amino acids: CASSQDSLSYNSPLHF. The V and J genes are TRBV4-3 and TRBJ1-6. The V gene's germline CDR1 is LGHNA and CDR2 YSLEER. CDR3 size: 16 residues.

The rearrangement joins TRBV19 to TRBJ1-1. This CDR3 has 13 amino acids. Looked up from germline, CDR1 is LNHDA and CDR2 is SQIVND (reference sequence). The CDR3 loop reads CASSISLGAEAFF.

This rearrangement joins TRBV7-8 to TRBJ2-3; TCRdb's D call, TRBD2, is unchecked because there is no DNA. The CDR3 is made up of 16 amino acids. The germline CDR1 and CDR2 sequences are SGHVS and FQNEAQ. The CDR3 sequence: CASRAALNLFTDTQYF.

The CDR3 region is CASSSPGYNEQFF. The V gene is TRBV7-2, the J gene TRBJ2-1; TCRdb's D call of TRBD1 is untestable without DNA. The CDR3 spans 13 residues. In germline, CDR1 is SGHTA, CDR2 FQGNSA.

V gene TRBV7-9 combines with J gene TRBJ1-1. The CDR3 is 12 amino acids. Germline V gene lookup returns CDR1 SEHNR and CDR2 FQNEAQ (reference sequence). CDR3 protein: CASSLIGTEAFF.

The chain employs TRBV10-3 and TRBJ2-1. The germline gives CDR1 ENHRY, CDR2 SYGVKD. The CDR3 is 16 amino acids. The CDR3 protein is CAISEDGRSSYNEQFF.

This chain joins TRBV7-9 and TRBJ2-7; TCRdb designates TRBD2, a call that cannot be tested without DNA. CDR3 length: 15 amino acids. Germline CDR1 is SEHNR and CDR2 is FQNEAQ (reference sequence). The chain's CDR3 is CASSSRTSGTYEQYF.

The chain carries TRBV11-2 and TRBJ2-5. Per the germline V gene, CDR1 is SGHAT and CDR2 is FQNNGV. There are 14 residues in the CDR3. The CDR3 reads CASSSIEARWAQYF.

The chain recombines TRBV7-2 with TRBJ2-7. This CDR3 spans 13 amino acids. Germline V gene lookup returns CDR1 SGHTA and CDR2 FQGNSA. The CDR3 reads CASGDPSSYEQYF.

The chain recombines TRBV7-9 with TRBJ2-3; the TRBD1 assignment by TCRdb is unverifiable without DNA. The CDR3 loop spans 12 amino acids. Germline V gene lookup returns CDR1 SEHNR and CDR2 FQNEAQ (reference sequence). CDR3 amino acids: CASSTRTDTQYF. Combining the CDR3 with reference TRBV7-9 and TRBJ2-3 gives the whole variable domain DTGVSQNPRHKITKRGQNVTFRCDPISEHNRLYWYRQTLGQGPEFLTYFQNEAQLEKSRLLSDRFSAERPKGSFSTLEIQRTEQGDSAMYLCASSTRTDTQYFGPGTRLTVL.

The rearrangement links TRBV10-3 to TRBJ2-1; the D call of TRBD1 rests on TCRdb alone, since no DNA is present to check it. Looked up from germline, CDR1 is ENHRY and CDR2 is SYGVKD. This CDR3 is built from 15 residues. CDR3 region: CAISESGTVYNEQFF.

The CDR3 here is CASSFWGDQGNEQFF. The V gene is TRBV11-1, the J gene TRBJ2-1; TCRdb picks TRBD1, but there is no DNA to check that call. CDR3 length: 15 residues. In germline, CDR1 is SGHAT, CDR2 FQDESV (reference sequence).

This chain links TRBV12-3 or TRBV12-4 with TRBJ1-2; the TCRdb D gene call, TRBD1, has no DNA to confirm it. The CDR3 totals 16 residues. CDR3 protein: CASSSGTGAANYGYTF.

The chain links TRBV28 to TRBJ2-7. The CDR3 covers 13 residues. Germline lookup yields CDR1 MDHEN and CDR2 SYDVKM. CDR3 loop: CASSFAEAYEQYF.

The chain combines TRBV21-1 with TRBJ1-3; TCRdb indicates TRBD1, and absent DNA this call remains unverified. TRBV21-1 is designated a pseudogene. CDR3 length: 19 amino acids. The chain's CDR3 is CASSKGSPGRLTSGNTIYF.